These T cell receptor beta chains were read from a single sample in a study of T-cell memory formation after mild COVID-19. TCRdb reprocessed the 5' RACE reads with MiXCR, giving one entry per CDR3 protein. The sample yields 290,000 or so distinct CDR3 sequences, less than 20% seen once. The material sequenced was PBMCs or a T cell subset sorted from them (not recorded which). Every receptor here comes from a man between 18 and 35 years old who had mild COVID-19 (a few samples of this study predate the infection). Cell type and time point are not known. CDR3s include the opening cysteine and the closing phenylalanine or tryptophan. A D gene is named only where the DNA matches it firmly. The size of a clone is reported for some rows only, either as once, few or many, or as a class for expanded clones.

>TRBV19|-|TRBJ1-2|-
TGTGCCAGTAGTGCCGGTAGTTACACCTTC
CASSAGSYTF
>TRBV5-1|few|TRBJ2-5|-
TGCGCCAGCAGCCGAGGGGCCGGAGAGACCCAGTACTTC
CASSRGAGETQYF
>TRBV20-1|-|TRBJ1-1|-
TGCAGTGCTAGAGATCCCCAGGGTTTCTTGAACACTGAAGCTTTCTTT
CSARDPQGFLNTEAFF
>TRBV4-1|-|TRBJ2-1|-
TGCGCCAGCAGCCAAGAAGTTAAGAGCTCCTACAATGAGCAGTTCTTC
CASSQEVKSSYNEQFF
>TRBV6-5|few|TRBJ2-5|-
TGTGCCAGTGGAGGGGCCCAAGAGACCCAGTACTTC
CASGGAQETQYF
>TRBV3-1|few|TRBJ2-5|-
TGTGCCAGCAGCCCCCCGGTAGGGGTTTATGAGACCCAGTACTTC
CASSPPVGVYETQYF
>TRBV15|-|TRBJ2-1|-
TGTGCCACCAGCAGAGTCCAGAGTTCCTACAATGAGCAGTTCTTC
CATSRVQSSYNEQFF
>TRBV5-1|-|TRBJ1-1|-
TGCGCCAGCAGCACCTTAGGACAGAACACTGAAGCTTTCTTT
CASSTLGQNTEAFF
>TRBV4-3|-|TRBJ1-6|-
TGCGCCAGCAGCCAAGGACAGGAAATCGCGAATTCACCCCTCCACTTT
CASSQGQEIANSPLHF
>TRBV12-3/TRBV12-4|few|TRBJ2-1|TRBD1
TGTGCCAGCAGTTTTGGGCAGGGGGCTTGGAATGAGCAGTTCTTC
CASSFGQGAWNEQFF